This T cell receptor (beta chain) was captured by sequencing in a study of shared clonotypes between healthy human individuals. The study's findings and limits: Among donors, sharing of clonotypes was expected to be affected by sequencing depth. As a rule, naive subsets had a larger estimated richness than memory subsets. Shared clonotypes: about 4.6% naive CD4, roughly 3.8% naive CD8, around 2.4% memory CD4, 0.4% to 0.45% memory CD8.

Every subset had its genomic DNA shared out evenly among several immunoSEQ plates. Measured with immunoSEQ multiplex PCR; TCRdb has only the in-frame clones, and not every one. The data contain roughly 1,500,000 clones, around 98.5% of them singletons. Comments on this clone: Its antigen is as yet unknown.

The sample was naive CD4+ T cells sorted from blood. The subset was: CD45RA+ positively selected. The receptor was derived from a man aged 25 to 45 in good health.

Written as DNA, the CDR3 is TGTGCCAGCAGCGTAGGTGCGTACTCCTACGAGCAGTACTTC. This gives the protein CASSVGAYSYEQYF. This chain links TRBV9 with TRBJ2-7; D gene unclear. The germline CDR1 and CDR2 sequences are SGDLS and YYNGEE. The CDR3 is 14 amino acids. Trimming removed 0 bases from V and 0 bases from J, with 7 bases in between.